The rows below give T cell receptor beta chains drawn from one sample of a study of blood T cell repertoires in COVID-19. The table came from immunoSEQ multiplex PCR; TCRdb's copy has only in-frame clones and leaves some out. Among about 45,000 clones listed, approximately 85% were seen once. Sequencing was carried out using peripheral blood. These receptors all come from a woman older than 75 with acute or convalescent COVID-19. Each CDR3 is given with its conserved first and last residue. A D gene is named only where the DNA matches it firmly.

V gene: TRBV2
D gene: .
J gene: TRBJ1-2
CDR3 length: 14
CDR3 protein: CASSLLRDSGGYTF

V gene: TRBV19
D gene: .
J gene: TRBJ1-6
CDR3 length: 19
CDR3 protein: CASRKSLGGQGGYNSPLHF

V gene: TRBV19
D gene: .
J gene: TRBJ1-5
CDR3 length: 15
CDR3 protein: CASSPLRVIDQPQHF

V gene: TRBV4-1
D gene: TRBD1
J gene: TRBJ2-4
CDR3 length: 20
CDR3 protein: CASSPTGGTSTSLAKNIQYF

V gene: TRBV7-9
D gene: TRBD2
J gene: TRBJ2-7
CDR3 length: 12
CDR3 protein: CASSYPSGTINF

V gene: TRBV23-1
D gene: .
J gene: TRBJ2-3
CDR3 length: 13
CDR3 protein: CASLTGMSDTQYF

V gene: TRBV19
D gene: .
J gene: TRBJ2-3
CDR3 length: 14
CDR3 protein: CASSSLGAGDTQYF

V gene: TRBV3-1/TRBV3-2
D gene: TRBD1
J gene: TRBJ2-7
CDR3 length: 14
CDR3 protein: CASSPRSGGYEQYF

V gene: TRBV5-1
D gene: TRBD2
J gene: TRBJ2-1
CDR3 length: 19
CDR3 protein: CASSLSRVLAGGHYNEQFF

V gene: TRBV12-3/TRBV12-4
D gene: TRBD1
J gene: TRBJ1-2
CDR3 length: 13
CDR3 protein: CASRRQGDYGYTF

V gene: TRBV6-5
D gene: .
J gene: TRBJ2-2
CDR3 length: 12
CDR3 protein: CASSRGPGELFF

V gene: TRBV30
D gene: .
J gene: TRBJ1-5
CDR3 length: 14
CDR3 protein: CAWSQAGRNQPQHF

V gene: TRBV4-2
D gene: TRBD2
J gene: TRBJ2-5
CDR3 length: 15
CDR3 protein: CASSPSGTNGETQYF

V gene: TRBV18
D gene: .
J gene: TRBJ1-3
CDR3 length: 18
CDR3 protein: CASSPIFGSGNSGNTIYF

V gene: TRBV15
D gene: .
J gene: TRBJ1-2
CDR3 length: 15
CDR3 protein: CATSRDADRSYGYTF

V gene: TRBV4-1
D gene: TRBD2
J gene: TRBJ2-1
CDR3 length: 17
CDR3 protein: CASSQDTWRGVYNEQFF

V gene: TRBV30
D gene: .
J gene: TRBJ2-1
CDR3 length: 11
CDR3 protein: CAWSPTNEQFF

V gene: TRBV9
D gene: TRBD1
J gene: TRBJ2-7
CDR3 length: 14
CDR3 protein: CASSPGQGRYEQYF

V gene: TRBV18
D gene: TRBD1
J gene: TRBJ2-3
CDR3 length: 15
CDR3 protein: CASSLTGGSTDTQYF

V gene: TRBV10-2
D gene: .
J gene: TRBJ2-2
CDR3 length: 13
CDR3 protein: CASMAAGTGELFF

V gene: TRBV3-1/TRBV3-2
D gene: .
J gene: TRBJ2-7
CDR3 length: 15
CDR3 protein: CVSSQSRGRTYEQYF

V gene: TRBV11-3
D gene: TRBD1
J gene: TRBJ2-2
CDR3 length: 14
CDR3 protein: CASSATGGPGELFF

V gene: TRBV19
D gene: .
J gene: TRBJ2-7
CDR3 length: 14
CDR3 protein: CASRTTDGYYEQYF

V gene: TRBV18
D gene: .
J gene: TRBJ2-1
CDR3 length: 16
CDR3 protein: CASSRGQGGSYNEQFF

V gene: TRBV5-1
D gene: .
J gene: TRBJ2-7
CDR3 length: 15
CDR3 protein: CASSSQPQGDYEQYF

V gene: TRBV7-8
D gene: TRBD1
J gene: TRBJ1-5
CDR3 length: 13
CDR3 protein: CASSSDRDQPQHF

V gene: TRBV5-5
D gene: TRBD1
J gene: TRBJ1-6
CDR3 length: 14
CDR3 protein: CASSADRGNSPLHF

V gene: TRBV7-2
D gene: TRBD1
J gene: TRBJ2-3
CDR3 length: 14
CDR3 protein: CASSLGTGRDTQYF